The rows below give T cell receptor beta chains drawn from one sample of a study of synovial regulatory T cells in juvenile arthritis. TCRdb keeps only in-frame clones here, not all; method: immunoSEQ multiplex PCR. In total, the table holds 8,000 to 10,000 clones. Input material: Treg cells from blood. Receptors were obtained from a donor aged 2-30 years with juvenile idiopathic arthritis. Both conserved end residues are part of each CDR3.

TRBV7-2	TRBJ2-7	CASSLSDNLYEQYF
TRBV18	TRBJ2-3	CASSPPVRGVDTQYF
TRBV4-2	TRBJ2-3	CASRDGAIPTQYF
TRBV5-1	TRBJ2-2	CASSLTLGGELFF
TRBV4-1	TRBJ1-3	CASSQTGIKGTIYF
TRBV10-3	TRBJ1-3	CAISDGGMSSGNTIYF
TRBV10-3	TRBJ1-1	CATRTELNTEAFF
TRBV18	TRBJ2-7	CASSRSQEGHYEQYF
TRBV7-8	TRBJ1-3	CASSSQVGNTIYF
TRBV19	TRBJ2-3	CASSLWGSTDTQYF
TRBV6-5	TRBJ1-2	CASTPTGVNYGYTF
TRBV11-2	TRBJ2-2	CASRGIGELFF
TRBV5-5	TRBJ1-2	CASSRDNHYGYTF
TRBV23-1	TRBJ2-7	CASSQSEGSPSYEQYF
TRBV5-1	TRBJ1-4	CASTGANEKLFF
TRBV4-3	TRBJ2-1	CASSQGTSEQFF
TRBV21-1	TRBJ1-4	CASSKGRDWNEKLFF
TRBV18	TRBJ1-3	CASSPPRTKGNTIYF
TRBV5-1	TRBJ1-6	CASSLEAGADNSPLHF
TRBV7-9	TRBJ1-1	CASSLTHREKAFF
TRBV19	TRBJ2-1	CASSIVAGGHNEQFF
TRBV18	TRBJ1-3	CASSPRGGNTIYF
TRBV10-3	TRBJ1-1	CAITRAGMNTEAFF
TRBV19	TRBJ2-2	CASSSGIVGRTGELFF
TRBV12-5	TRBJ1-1	CASGSRTGGRNTEAFF
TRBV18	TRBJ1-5	CASSPRTVRDPDQPQHF
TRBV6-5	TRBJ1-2	CASSSWDRNYGYTF
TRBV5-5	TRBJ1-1	CASSVGQRRGTEAFF
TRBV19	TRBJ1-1	CASSIEGRNTEAFF
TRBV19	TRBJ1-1	CASKKGMNTEAFF
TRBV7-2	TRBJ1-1	CASSSLGYEAFF
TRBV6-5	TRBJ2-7	CASSYMGRAYF
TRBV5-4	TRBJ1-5	CASSLGGAGQPQHF
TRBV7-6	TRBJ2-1	CASSLWKAGGSSYNEQFF
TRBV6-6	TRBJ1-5	CASSYRTGDQPQHF
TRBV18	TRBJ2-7	CASSPGLGREHSYEQYF
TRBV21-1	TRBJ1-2	CASMGGKYGYTF
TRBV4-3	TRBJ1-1	CASSQGGWDTEAFF
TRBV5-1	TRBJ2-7	CASSFDRVEQYF
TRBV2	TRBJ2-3	CASSDLATDTQYF
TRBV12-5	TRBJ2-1	CASGLQGAWEQFF
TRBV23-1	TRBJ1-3	CASSQCGLRNTIYF
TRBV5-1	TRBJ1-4	CASSLENEKLFF
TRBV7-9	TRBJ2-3	CASRRGLGTDTQYF
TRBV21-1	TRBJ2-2	CASSKSRLGRSSGELFF
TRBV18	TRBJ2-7	CASSPREWEQYF
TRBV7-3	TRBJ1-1	CASSRIPYTEAFF
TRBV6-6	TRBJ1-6	CASRANGDSPLHF
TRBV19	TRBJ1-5	CASSIPNQPQHF
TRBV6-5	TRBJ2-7	CASSSRRRLTYEQYF
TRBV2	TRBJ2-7	CASRGGPFKPPEQYF
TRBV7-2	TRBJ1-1	CASGQLLNTEAFF
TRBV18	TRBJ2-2	CASSRARSFSGELFF